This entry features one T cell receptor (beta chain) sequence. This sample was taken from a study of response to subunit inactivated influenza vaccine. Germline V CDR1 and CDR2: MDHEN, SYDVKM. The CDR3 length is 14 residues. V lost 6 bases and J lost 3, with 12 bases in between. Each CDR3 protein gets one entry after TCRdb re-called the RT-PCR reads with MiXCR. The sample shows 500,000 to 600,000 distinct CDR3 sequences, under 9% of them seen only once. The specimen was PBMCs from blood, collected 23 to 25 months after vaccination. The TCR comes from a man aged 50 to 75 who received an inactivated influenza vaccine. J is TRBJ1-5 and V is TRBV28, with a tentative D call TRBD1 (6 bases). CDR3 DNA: TGTGCCAGCAGACATGGACAGATCAATCAGCCCCAGCATTTT. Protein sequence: CASRHGQINQPQHF.